Below are 15 T cell receptor beta chains sequenced from a single sample in a study of blood T cell repertoires in COVID-19. The table came from immunoSEQ multiplex PCR; TCRdb's copy has only in-frame clones and leaves some out. The table lists about 200,000 clones, about 78% of them singletons, with around 6% in the top ten. Sequenced: peripheral blood. The receptors were sampled from a woman aged 70-85 years with acute or convalescent COVID-19.

This clone was counted only a few times. This chain joins TRBV7-6 and TRBJ1-5; tentative D call: TRBD1 (6 bases). From germline, CDR1 is SGHVS and CDR2 FNYEAQ. The CDR3 extends over 14 amino acids. Trimming removed 5 bases at V and 5 bases at J, with 13 bases between. The CDR3: CASSLTGPDQPQHF. For the CDR3, the DNA is TGTGCCAGCAGCCTTACAGGGCCAGATCAGCCCCAGCATTTT.

V gene TRBV9 combines with J gene TRBJ1-4; 9 bases are shared with TRBD1. This CDR3 has 15 residues. Germline V lookup: CDR1 SGDLS, CDR2 YYNGEE. V dropped 1 base and J dropped 7; count of bases not matched to a gene: 5. CDR3 protein: CASSVRQGDGEKLFF. DNA of the CDR3: TGTGCCAGCAGCGTAAGACAGGGGGATGGTGAAAAACTGTTTTTT.

The chain uses TRBV18 and TRBJ2-7; TRBD1 is a possible D gene (5 bases). Per the germline V gene, CDR1 is KGHSH and CDR2 is LQKENI. There are 14 residues in the CDR3. Between the trimmed V and J ends, which lost 0 bases and 5 bases, there was a span of 11 bases. CDR3 in amino acids: CASSPPNGANEQYF. The CDR3 region has the DNA TGTGCCAGCTCACCACCGAATGGGGCCAACGAGCAGTACTTC.

CDR3 sequence: CASSFGEGTGGSPLHF. The CDR3 region has the DNA TGTGCCAGCAGTTTTGGTGAAGGGACAGGGGGTTCACCCCTCCACTTT. V and J are TRBV28 and TRBJ1-6; 11 positions match TRBD1. The CDR3 extends over 16 amino acids. Germline CDR1 is MDHEN and CDR2 is SYDVKM. Losses at the gene ends were 3 bases for V and 9 bases for J; bases not matched to a gene: 7.

V and J are TRBV18 and TRBJ2-7; 8 bases are a match to TRBD1. Germline V gene sequence: CDR1 KGHSH, CDR2 LQKENI. V shed 3 bases and J 0 bases; nucleotides not matched to a gene: 4. The CDR3 contains 15 residues. This CDR3 is CASSPRQGSSYEQYF. Here the CDR3 DNA reads TGTGCCAGCTCACCGAGACAGGGGAGCTCCTACGAGCAGTACTTC.

The gene calls are TRBV18 and TRBJ2-2, with D uncertain. The CDR3 is made up of 14 amino acids. Trimming stripped 2 bases from V and 6 bases from J, with 10 bases between. The germline V gene has CDR1 KGHSH and CDR2 LQKENI. The CDR3 sequence is CASSPSSAAGELFF. The DNA of the CDR3 is TGTGCCAGCTCACCATCCAGTGCGGCCGGGGAGCTGTTTTTT.

This clone came up a few times. The J gene is TRBJ1-5, the V gene TRBV10-3, with D uncertain. CDR1 is ENHRY and CDR2 is SYGVKD in the germline V gene. The CDR3 is 17 amino acids. Trimming took off 0 bases at V and 2 bases at J, with 14 bases between the two ends. The CDR3 DNA sequence: TGTGCCATCAGTGAGTCAACAGTCCCTTCTGGCAATCAGCCCCAGCATTTT. Its translation is CAISESTVPSGNQPQHF.

J is TRBJ2-7 and V is TRBV19, with TRBD2 matching 8 bases. This CDR3 region has 14 residues. Germline assignment: CDR1 LNHDA and CDR2 SQIVND (reference sequence). V lost 5 bases to trimming and J lost 5 bases; unmatched junction nucleotides: 8. The CDR3 DNA reads as TGTGCCAGTAGTCCTCAAGCGGGAGAGGACGAGCAGTACTTC. It translates to CASSPQAGEDEQYF.

The CDR3 spells CAISRGSSGNTIYF. DNA of the CDR3: TGTGCCATCAGCAGGGGTTCCTCTGGAAACACCATATATTTT. This chain joins TRBV10-3 and TRBJ1-3, with a weak D call TRBD1 (6 bases). In germline, CDR1 is ENHRY, CDR2 SYGVKD. Trimming cost V 6 bases and J 0 bases, with 9 bases left between them. The CDR3 is 14 residues long.

V gene TRBV11-3 combines with J gene TRBJ2-7, with D perhaps TRBD2 (5 bases). Germline CDR1 reads SGHNT; CDR2 reads YENEEA. Trimming pared 5 bases from V and 4 bases from J, leaving 12 bases between. This CDR3 contains 13 residues. The CDR3 region is CASSTSGDYEQYF. CDR3 sequence (DNA): TGTGCCAGCAGCACTAGTGGCGATTACGAGCAGTACTTC.

This chain uses TRBV6-5 with TRBJ2-1; the match to TRBD2 covers 10 bases. Germline CDR1 and CDR2: MNHEY and SVGAGI. V lost 5 bases and J lost 9; bases outside the gene matches: 7. CDR3 size: 14 residues. The chain's CDR3 is CASSLSSGSGEQFF. CDR3 sequence (DNA): TGTGCCAGCAGTCTTTCTAGCGGGAGTGGTGAGCAGTTCTTC.

V and J are TRBV27 and TRBJ2-5; TRBD2 matches 9 bases. Germline CDR1 is MNHEY and CDR2 is SMNVEV (reference sequence). V trimming: 2 bases; J trimming: 5 bases; junction bases outside the gene matches: 3. The CDR3 covers 14 residues. CDR3 amino acids: CASSLAGGWETQYF. The CDR3, as DNA: TGTGCCAGCAGTTTAGCGGGAGGGTGGGAGACCCAGTACTTC.

The chain is built from TRBV7-3 and TRBJ2-5; no firm D call. The V gene's germline CDR1 is SGHTA and CDR2 FQGTGA. V was clipped by 5 bases and J by 4 bases, with 14 bases between them. The CDR3 is made up of 14 amino acids. The CDR3 nucleotides are TGTGCCAGCAGCACCGACGGAGCAACAGAGACCCAGTACTTC. This translates into CASSTDGATETQYF.

This chain joins TRBV5-1 and TRBJ2-7, with TRBD1 identical over 12 bases. V trimming: 4 bases; J trimming: 4 bases; junction bases outside the gene matches: 6. The CDR3 consists of 15 residues. From germline, CDR1 is SGHRS and CDR2 YFSETQ. The CDR3 nucleotides read TGCGCCAGCAGCGACGGGACAGGGGGCTTATACGAGCAGTACTTC. Its translation: CASSDGTGGLYEQYF.

The chain has TRBV7-9 and TRBJ2-2; D is ambiguous. CDR3 length: 12 residues. The germline V gene encodes CDR1 SEHNR and CDR2 FQNEAQ (reference sequence). Deletions cut 8 bases from V and 5 bases from J, with 9 bases between. The CDR3 coding sequence is TGTGCCAGCGGGCGCGTAACCGGGGAGCTGTTTTTT. The encoded protein is CASGRVTGELFF.